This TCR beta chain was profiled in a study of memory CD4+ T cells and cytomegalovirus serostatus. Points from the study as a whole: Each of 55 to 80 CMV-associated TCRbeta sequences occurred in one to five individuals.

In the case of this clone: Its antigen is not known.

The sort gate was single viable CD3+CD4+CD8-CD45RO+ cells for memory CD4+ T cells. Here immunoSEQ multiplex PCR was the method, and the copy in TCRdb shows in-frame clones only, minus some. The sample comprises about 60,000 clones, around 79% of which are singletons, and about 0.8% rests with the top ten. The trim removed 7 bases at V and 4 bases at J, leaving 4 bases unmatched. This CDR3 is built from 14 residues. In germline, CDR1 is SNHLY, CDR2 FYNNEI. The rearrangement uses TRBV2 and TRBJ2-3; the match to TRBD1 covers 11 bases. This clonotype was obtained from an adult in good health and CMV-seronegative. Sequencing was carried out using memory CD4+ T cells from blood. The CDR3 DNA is TGTGCCAGCACTGGGACAGGGGGAGCAGATACGCAGTATTTT. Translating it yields CASTGTGGADTQYF.